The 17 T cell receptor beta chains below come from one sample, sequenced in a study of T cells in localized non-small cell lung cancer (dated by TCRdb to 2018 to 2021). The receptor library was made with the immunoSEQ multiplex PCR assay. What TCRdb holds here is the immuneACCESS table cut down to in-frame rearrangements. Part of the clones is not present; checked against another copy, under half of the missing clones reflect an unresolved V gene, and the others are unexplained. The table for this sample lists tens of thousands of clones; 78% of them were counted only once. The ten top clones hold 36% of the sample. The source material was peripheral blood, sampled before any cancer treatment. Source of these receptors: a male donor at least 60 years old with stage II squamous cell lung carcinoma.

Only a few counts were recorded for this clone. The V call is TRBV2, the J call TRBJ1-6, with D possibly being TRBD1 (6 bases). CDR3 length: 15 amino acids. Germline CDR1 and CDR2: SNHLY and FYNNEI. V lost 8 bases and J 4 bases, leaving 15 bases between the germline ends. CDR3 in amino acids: CASLGTQSYNSPLHF. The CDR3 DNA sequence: TGTGCCAGCCTGGGGACACAAAGTTATAATTCACCCCTCCACTTT. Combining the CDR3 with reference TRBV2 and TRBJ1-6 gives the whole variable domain EPEVTQTPSHQVTQMGQEVILRCVPISNHLYFYWYRQILGQKVEFLVSFYNNEISEKSEIFDDQFSVERPDGSNFTLKIRSTKLEDSAMYFCASLGTQSYNSPLHFGNGTRLTVT.

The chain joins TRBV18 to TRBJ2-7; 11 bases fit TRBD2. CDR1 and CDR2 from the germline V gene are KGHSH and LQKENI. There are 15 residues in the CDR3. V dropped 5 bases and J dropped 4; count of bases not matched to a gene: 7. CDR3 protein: CASSGLAGGGYEQYF. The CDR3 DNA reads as TGTGCCAGCTCAGGCCTAGCGGGAGGCGGGTACGAGCAGTACTTC.

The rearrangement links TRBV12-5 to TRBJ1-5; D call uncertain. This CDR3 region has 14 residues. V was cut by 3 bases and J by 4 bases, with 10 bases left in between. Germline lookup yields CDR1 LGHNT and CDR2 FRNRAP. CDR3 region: CASGFSWGNQPQHF. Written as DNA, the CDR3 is TGTGCTAGTGGTTTTTCTTGGGGTAATCAGCCCCAGCATTTT.

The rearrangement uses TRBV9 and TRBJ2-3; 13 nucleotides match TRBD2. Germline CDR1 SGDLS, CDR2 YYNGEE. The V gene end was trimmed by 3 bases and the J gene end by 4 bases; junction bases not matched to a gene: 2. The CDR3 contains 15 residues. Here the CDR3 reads CASSGGLAGSDTQYF. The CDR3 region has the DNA TGTGCCAGCAGCGGGGGACTAGCGGGGTCAGATACGCAGTATTTT.

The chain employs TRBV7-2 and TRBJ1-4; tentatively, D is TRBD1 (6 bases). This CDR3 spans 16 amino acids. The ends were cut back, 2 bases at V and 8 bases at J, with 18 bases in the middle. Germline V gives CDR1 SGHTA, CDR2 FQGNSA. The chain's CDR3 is CASSLLGGGLGEKLFF. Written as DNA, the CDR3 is TGTGCCAGCAGCTTATTGGGCGGGGGGCTTGGAGAAAAACTGTTTTTT.

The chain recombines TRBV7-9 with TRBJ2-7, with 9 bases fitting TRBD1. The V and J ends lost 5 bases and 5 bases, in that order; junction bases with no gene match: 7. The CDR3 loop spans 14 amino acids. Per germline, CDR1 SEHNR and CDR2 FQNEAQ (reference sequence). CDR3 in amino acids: CASSVDRGSDEQYF. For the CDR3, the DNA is TGTGCCAGCAGCGTAGACAGGGGGTCGGACGAGCAGTACTTC.

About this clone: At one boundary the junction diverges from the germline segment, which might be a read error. CDR3 residues: CATSRYRTSGHTNTQYF. The CDR3 DNA is TGTGCCACCAGCAGATACCGGACTAGCGGCCACACAAATACGCAGTATTTT. The V call is TRBV15, the J call TRBJ2-3; 10 bases are a match to TRBD2. CDR3 length equals 17 residues. CDR1 and CDR2 from the germline V gene are LNHNV and YYDKDF (reference sequence).

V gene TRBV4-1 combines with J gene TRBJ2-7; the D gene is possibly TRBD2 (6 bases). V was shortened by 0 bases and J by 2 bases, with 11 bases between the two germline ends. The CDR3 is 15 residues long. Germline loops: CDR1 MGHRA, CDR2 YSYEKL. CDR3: CASSQERGPAYEQYF. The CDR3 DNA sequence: TGCGCCAGCAGCCAAGAGCGGGGCCCCGCCTACGAGCAGTACTTC.

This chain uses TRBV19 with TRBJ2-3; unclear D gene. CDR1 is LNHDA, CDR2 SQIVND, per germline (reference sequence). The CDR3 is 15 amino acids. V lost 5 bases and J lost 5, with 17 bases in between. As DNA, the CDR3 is TGTGCCAGTAGTTTTGCCGTGGGGTTGGTAGATACGCAGTATTTT. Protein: CASSFAVGLVDTQYF.

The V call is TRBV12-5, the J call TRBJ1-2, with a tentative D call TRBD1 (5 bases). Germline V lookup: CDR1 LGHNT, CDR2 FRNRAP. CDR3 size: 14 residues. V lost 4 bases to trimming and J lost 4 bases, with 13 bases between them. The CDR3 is CASGSGGYGYGYTF. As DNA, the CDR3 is TGTGCTAGTGGTTCTGGGGGGTACGGCTATGGCTACACCTTC. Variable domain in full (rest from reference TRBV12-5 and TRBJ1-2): DARVTQTPRHKVTEMGQEVTMRCQPILGHNTVFWYRQTMMQGLELLAYFRNRAPLDDSGMPKDRFSAEMPDATLATLKIQPSEPRDSAVYFCASGSGGYGYGYTFGSGTRLTVV.

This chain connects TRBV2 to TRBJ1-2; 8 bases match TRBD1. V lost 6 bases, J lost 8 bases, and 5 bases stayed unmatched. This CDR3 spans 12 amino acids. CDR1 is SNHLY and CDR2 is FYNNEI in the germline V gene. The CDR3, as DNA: TGTGCCAGCAGCGCCGGGACAGGAGGCTACACCTTC. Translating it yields CASSAGTGGYTF.

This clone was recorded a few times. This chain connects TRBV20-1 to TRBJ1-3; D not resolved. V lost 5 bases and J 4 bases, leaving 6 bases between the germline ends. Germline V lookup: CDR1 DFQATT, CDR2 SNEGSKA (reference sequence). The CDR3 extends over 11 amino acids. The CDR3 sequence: CSAGLGNTIYF. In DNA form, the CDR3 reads TGCAGTGCTGGCCTAGGAAACACCATATATTTT.

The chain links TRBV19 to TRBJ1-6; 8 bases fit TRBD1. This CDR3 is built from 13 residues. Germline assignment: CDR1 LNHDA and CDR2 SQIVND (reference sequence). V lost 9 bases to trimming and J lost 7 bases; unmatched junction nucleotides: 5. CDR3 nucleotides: TGTGCCAGCAACAGGGGGTCAAATTCACCCCTCCACTTT. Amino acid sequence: CASNRGSNSPLHF.

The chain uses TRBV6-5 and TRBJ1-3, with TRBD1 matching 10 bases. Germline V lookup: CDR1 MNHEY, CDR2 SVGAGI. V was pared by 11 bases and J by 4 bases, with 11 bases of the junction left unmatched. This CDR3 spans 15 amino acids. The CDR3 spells CAVVTGTGVGNTIYF. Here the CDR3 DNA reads TGTGCCGTCGTAACCGGGACAGGGGTCGGAAACACCATATATTTT.

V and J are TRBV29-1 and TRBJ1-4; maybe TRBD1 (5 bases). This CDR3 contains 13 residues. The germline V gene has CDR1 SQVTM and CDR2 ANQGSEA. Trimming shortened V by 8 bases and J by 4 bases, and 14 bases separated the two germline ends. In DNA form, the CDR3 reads TGCAGCTGCGGGGGGTTCGGTAATGAAAAACTGTTTTTT. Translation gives CSCGGFGNEKLFF.

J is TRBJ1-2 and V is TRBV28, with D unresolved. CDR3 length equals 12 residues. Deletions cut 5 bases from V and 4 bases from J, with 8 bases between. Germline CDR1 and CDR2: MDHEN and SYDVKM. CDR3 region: CASSLGLYGYTF. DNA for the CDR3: TGTGCCAGCAGTCTAGGTCTCTATGGCTACACCTTC.

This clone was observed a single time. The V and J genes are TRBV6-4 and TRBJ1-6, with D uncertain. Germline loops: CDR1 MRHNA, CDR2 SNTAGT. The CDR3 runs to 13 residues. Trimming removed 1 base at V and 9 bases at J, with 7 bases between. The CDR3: CASSDLEGSPLHF. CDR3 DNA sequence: TGTGCCAGCAGTGACTTGGAGGGTTCACCCCTCCACTTT.